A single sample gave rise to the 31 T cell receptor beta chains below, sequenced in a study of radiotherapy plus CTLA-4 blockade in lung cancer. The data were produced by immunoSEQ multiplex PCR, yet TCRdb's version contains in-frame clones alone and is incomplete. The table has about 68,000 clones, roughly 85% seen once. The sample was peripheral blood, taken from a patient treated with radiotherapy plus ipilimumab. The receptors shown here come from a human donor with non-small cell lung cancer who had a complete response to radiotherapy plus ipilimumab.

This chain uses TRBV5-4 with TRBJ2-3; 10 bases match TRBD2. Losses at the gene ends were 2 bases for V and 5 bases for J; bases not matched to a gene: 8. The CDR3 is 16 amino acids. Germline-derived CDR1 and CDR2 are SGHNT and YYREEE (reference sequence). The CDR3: CASSLWLAGVVDTQYF. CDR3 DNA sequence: TGTGCCAGCAGCTTATGGCTAGCGGGAGTTGTAGATACGCAGTATTTT.

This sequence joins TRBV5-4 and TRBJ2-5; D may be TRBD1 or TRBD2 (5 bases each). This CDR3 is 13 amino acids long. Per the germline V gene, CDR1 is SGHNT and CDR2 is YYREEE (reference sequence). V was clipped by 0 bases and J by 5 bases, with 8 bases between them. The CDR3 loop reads CASSLAEGETQYF. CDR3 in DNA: TGTGCCAGCAGCTTGGCCGAGGGGGAGACCCAGTACTTC.

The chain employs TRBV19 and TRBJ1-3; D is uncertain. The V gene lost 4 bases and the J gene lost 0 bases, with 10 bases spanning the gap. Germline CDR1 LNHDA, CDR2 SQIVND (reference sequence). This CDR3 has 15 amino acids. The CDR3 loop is CASSTGRFSGNTIYF. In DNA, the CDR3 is TGTGCCAGTAGTACAGGACGGTTCTCTGGAAACACCATATATTTT.

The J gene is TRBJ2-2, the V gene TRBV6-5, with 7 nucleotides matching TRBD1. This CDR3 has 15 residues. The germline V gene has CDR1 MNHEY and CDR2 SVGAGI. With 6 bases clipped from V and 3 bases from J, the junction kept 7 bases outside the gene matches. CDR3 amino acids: CASSPLDRDTGELFF. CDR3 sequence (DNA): TGTGCCAGCAGCCCCCTAGACAGGGACACCGGGGAGCTGTTTTTT.

Written as DNA, the CDR3 is TGTGCCAGCAGCCAAGTGGGGGGAGGAATGGAGACCCAGTACTTC. The encoded protein is CASSQVGGGMETQYF. The rearrangement links TRBV14 to TRBJ2-5; possibly TRBD2 for D (6 bases). CDR3 length: 15 amino acids. V lost 1 base to trimming and J lost 5 bases, with 14 bases between them. In germline, CDR1 is SGHDN, CDR2 FVKESK.

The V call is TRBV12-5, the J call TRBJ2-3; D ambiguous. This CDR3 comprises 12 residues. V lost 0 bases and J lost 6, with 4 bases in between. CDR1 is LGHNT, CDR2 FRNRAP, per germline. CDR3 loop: CASGLVVDTQYF. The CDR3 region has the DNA TGTGCTAGTGGTTTGGTAGTGGATACGCAGTATTTT.

The CDR3 DNA reads as TGCGCCAGCAGCTTGGGGGGGTGGCGGAATGAGCAGTTCTTC. Its protein product is CASSLGGWRNEQFF. The chain employs TRBV5-1 and TRBJ2-1; D may be TRBD1 or TRBD2 (5 bases each). The germline V gene has CDR1 SGHRS and CDR2 YFSETQ. There are 14 residues in the CDR3. Trimming took off 0 bases at V and 7 bases at J, with 11 bases between the two ends.

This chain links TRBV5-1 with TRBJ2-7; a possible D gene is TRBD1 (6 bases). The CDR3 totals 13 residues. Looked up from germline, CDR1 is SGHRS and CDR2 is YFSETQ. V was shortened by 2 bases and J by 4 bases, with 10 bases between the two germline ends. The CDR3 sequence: CASSLNRDYEQYF. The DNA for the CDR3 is TGCGCCAGCAGCTTAAACAGGGATTACGAGCAGTACTTC. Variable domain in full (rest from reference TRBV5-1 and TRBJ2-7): KAGVTQTPRYLIKTRGQQVTLSCSPISGHRSVSWYQQTPGQGLQFLFEYFSETQRNKGNFPGRFSGRQFSNSRSEMNVSTLELGDSALYLCASSLNRDYEQYFGPGTRLTVT.

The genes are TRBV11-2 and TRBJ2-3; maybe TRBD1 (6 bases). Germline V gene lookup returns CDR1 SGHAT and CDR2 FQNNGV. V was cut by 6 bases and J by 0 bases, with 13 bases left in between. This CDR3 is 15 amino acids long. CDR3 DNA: TGTGCCAGCAGGCGCTGGCAGGGGAGCACAGATACGCAGTATTTT. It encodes CASRRWQGSTDTQYF.

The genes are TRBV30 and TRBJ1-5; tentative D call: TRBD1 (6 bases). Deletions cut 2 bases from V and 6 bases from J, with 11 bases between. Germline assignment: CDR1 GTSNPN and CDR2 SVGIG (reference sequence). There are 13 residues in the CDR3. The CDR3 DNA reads TGTGCCTGGAGTACAGGGAGTCTTCAGCCCCAGCATTTT. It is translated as CAWSTGSLQPQHF.

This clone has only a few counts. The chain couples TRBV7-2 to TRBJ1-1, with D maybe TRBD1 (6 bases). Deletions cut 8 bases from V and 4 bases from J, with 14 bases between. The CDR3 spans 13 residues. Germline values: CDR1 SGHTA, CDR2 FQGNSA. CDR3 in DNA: TGTGCCAGCGGGGGGGGGCACGGCACTGAAGCTTTCTTT. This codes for CASGGGHGTEAFF.

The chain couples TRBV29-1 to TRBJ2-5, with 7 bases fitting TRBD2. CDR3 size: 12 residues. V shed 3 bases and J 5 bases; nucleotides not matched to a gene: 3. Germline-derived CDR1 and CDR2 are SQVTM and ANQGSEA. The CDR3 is CSVDDGGETQYF. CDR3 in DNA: TGCAGCGTTGACGACGGGGGGGAGACCCAGTACTTC.

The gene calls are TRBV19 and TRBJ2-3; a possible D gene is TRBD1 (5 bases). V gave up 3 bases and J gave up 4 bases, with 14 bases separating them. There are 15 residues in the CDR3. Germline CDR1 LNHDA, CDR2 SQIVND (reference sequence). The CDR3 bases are TGTGCCAGTAGTATTTTCGAGGCAGGGCCAGATACGCAGTATTTT. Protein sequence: CASSIFEAGPDTQYF.

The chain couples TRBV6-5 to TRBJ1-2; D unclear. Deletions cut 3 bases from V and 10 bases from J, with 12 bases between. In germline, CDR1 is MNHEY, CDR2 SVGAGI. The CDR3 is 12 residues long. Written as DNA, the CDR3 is TGTGCCAGCAGTTATACCGAGCGGTCCTACACCTTC. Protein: CASSYTERSYTF.

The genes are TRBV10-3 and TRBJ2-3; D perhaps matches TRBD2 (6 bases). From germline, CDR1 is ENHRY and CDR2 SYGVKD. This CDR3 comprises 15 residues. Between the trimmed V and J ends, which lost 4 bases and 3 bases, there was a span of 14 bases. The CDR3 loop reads CAISADYGGTDTQYF. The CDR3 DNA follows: TGTGCCATCAGTGCGGATTACGGGGGAACAGATACGCAGTATTTT.

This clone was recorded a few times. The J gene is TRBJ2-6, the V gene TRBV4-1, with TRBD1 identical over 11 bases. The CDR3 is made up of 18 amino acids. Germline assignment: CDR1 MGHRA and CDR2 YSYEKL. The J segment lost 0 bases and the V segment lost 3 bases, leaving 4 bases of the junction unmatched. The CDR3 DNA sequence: TGCGCCAGCAGCCAGGGACAGGGGGTTCCCTCTGGGGCCAACGTCCTGACTTTC. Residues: CASSQGQGVPSGANVLTF.

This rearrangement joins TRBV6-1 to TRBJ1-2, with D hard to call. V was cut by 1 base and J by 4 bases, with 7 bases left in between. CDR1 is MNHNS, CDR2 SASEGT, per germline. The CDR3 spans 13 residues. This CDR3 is CASSEGQSYGYTF. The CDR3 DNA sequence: TGTGCCAGCAGTGAAGGGCAGAGCTATGGCTACACCTTC.

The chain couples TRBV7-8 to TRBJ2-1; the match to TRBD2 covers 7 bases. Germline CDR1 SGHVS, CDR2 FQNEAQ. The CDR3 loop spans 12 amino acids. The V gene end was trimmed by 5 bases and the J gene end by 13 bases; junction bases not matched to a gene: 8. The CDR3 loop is CASSQGREDQFF. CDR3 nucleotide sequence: TGTGCCAGCAGCCAGGGACGGGAGGACCAGTTCTTC.

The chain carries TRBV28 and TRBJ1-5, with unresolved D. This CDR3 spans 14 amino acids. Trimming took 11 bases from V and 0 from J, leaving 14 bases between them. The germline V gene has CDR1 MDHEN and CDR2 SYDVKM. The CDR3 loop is CASEGSYSNQPQHF. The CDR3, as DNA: TGTGCCTCCGAAGGGAGTTATAGCAATCAGCCCCAGCATTTT.

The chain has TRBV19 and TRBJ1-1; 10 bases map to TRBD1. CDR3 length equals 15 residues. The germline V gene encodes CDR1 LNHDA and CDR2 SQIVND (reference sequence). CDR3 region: CATGTGVSRNTEAFF. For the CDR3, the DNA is TGTGCTACCGGGACAGGGGTGAGTAGGAACACTGAAGCTTTCTTT.

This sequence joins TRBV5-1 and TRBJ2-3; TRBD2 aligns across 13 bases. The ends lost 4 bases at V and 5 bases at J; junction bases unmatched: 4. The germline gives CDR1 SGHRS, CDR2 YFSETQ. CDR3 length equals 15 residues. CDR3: CASSPLAGGLDTQYF. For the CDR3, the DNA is TGCGCCAGCAGCCCACTAGCGGGGGGGCTAGATACGCAGTATTTT.

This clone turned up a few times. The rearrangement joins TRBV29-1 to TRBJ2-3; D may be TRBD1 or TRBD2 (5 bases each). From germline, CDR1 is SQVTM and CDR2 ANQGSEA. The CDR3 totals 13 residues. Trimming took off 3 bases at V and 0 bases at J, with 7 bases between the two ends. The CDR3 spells CSVDWGSTDTQYF. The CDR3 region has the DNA TGCAGCGTTGATTGGGGGAGCACAGATACGCAGTATTTT.

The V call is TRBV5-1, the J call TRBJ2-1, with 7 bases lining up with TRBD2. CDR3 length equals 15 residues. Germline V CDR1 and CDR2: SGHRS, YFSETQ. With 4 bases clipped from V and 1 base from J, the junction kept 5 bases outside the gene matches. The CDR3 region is CASSTAGKSYNEQFF. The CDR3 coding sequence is TGCGCCAGCAGCACAGCGGGGAAGTCCTACAATGAGCAGTTCTTC.

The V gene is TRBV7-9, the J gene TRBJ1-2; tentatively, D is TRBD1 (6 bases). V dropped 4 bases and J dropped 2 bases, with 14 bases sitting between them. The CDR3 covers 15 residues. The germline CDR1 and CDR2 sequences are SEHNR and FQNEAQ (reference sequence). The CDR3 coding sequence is TGTGCCAGCAGCTACTCCCGGGACATAAACTATGGCTACACCTTC. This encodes CASSYSRDINYGYTF.

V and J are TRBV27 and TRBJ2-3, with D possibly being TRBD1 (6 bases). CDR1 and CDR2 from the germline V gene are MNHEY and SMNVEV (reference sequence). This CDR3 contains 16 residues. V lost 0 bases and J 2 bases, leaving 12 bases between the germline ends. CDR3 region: CASSLSPGQLTDTQYF. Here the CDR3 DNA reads TGTGCCAGCAGTTTATCGCCGGGACAACTCACAGATACGCAGTATTTT.

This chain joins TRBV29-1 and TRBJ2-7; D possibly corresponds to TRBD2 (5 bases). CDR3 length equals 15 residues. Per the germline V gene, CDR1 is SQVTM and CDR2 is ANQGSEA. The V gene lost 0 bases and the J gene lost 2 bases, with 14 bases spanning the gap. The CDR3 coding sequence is TGCAGCGTTGAAGACTGGGCGGGCCTCACCTACGAGCAGTACTTC. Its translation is CSVEDWAGLTYEQYF.

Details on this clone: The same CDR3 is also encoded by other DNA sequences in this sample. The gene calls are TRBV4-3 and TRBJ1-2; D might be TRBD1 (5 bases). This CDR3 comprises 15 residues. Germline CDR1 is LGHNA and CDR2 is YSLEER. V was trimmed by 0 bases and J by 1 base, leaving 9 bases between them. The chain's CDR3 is CASSQDPTDNYGYTF. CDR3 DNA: TGCGCCAGCAGCCAAGATCCGACAGATAACTATGGCTACACCTTC.

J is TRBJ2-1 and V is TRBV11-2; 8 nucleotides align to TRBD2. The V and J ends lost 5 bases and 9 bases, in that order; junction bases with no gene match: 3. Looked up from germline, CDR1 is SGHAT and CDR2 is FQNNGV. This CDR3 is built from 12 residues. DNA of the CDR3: TGTGCCAGCAGCCGGACTAGCACTGAGCAGTTCTTC. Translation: CASSRTSTEQFF.

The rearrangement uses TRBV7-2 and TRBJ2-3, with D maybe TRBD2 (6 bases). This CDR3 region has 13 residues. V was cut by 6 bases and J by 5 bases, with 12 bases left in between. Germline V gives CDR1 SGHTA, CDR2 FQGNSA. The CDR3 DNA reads TGTGCCAGCAGTACGGGGGTTGGAGATACGCAGTATTTT. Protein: CASSTGVGDTQYF.

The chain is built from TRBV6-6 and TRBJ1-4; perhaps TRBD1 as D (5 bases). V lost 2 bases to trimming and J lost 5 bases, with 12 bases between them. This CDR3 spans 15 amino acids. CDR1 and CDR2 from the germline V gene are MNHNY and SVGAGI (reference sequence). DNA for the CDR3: TGTGCCAGCAGTTACCCGGGGGGTAGAAATGAAAAACTGTTTTTT. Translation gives CASSYPGGRNEKLFF.

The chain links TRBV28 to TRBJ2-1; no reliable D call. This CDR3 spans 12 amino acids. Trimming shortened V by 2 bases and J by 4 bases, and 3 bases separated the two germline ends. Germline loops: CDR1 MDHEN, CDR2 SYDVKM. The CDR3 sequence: CASSLNYNEQFF. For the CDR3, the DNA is TGTGCCAGCAGTTTAAATTACAATGAGCAGTTCTTC.